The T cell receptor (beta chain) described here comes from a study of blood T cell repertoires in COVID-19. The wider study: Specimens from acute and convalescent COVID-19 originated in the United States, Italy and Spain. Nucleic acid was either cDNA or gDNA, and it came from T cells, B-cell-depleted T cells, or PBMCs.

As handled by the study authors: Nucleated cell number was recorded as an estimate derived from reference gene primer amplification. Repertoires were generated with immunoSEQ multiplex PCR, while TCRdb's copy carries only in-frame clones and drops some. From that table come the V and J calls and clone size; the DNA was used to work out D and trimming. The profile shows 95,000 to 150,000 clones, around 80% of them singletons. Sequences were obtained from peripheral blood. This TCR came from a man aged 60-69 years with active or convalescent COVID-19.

The CDR3 sequence is CASSQQGTSAGEQYF. The CDR3 nucleotides are TGCGCCAGCAGCCAACAGGGAACCTCGGCCGGCGAGCAGTACTTC. The chain couples TRBV4-1 to TRBJ2-7; the D gene is possibly TRBD1 (5 bases). This CDR3 is 15 amino acids long. The V end lost 2 bases, the J end lost 6 bases, and 17 bases lay between the germline ends. Germline-derived CDR1 and CDR2 are MGHRA and YSYEKL.